This T cell receptor (beta chain) appears in the sequencing data of a study of blood T cells in healthy people across ages. Using a J-beta primer mix together with a sample-barcoded 5' primer, a second PCR was run for 7 to 11 cycles. TCRdb itself ran the 5' RACE reads through MiXCR, one entry per CDR3 protein. Of around 850,000 distinct CDR3 sequences listed, around 36% are singletons. The CDR3 is made up of 16 amino acids. Looked up from germline, CDR1 is MNHEY and CDR2 is SVGEGT. As regards this clonotype: The junction does not match germline at one end; this may be a read error.

The sequence came from a man aged 18-30 years in good health. This chain links TRBV6-2 or TRBV6-3 with TRBJ2-7; 8 positions agree with TRBD1. Sequencing was done on a sample of blood. CDR3 bases: TGTGCCAGCAACTCCGGGACAGGCAAGACCGCCTACGGGCAGTACTTC. Amino acid sequence: CASNSGTGKTAYGQYF.